The TCR beta chain under discussion was sequenced for a study of shared clonotypes between healthy human individuals. Regarding the study as a whole: It was the non-shared clonotypes that had lower generation probabilities than clonotypes shared by all four donors.

Naive CD8 cells were CD45RO-negative, positively selected for CCR7, excluding terminally differentiated effector memory CD45RA+ cells. This CDR3 has 14 amino acids. V lost 4 bases to trimming and J lost 6 bases, with 16 bases between them. Germline V gene lookup returns CDR1 MNHEY and CDR2 SVGAGI. On this clone itself: Its antigen is unidentified.

Investigators spread the genomic DNA of each subset evenly over several immunoSEQ plates. The data were produced by immunoSEQ multiplex PCR, yet TCRdb's version contains in-frame clones alone and is incomplete. The sample records around 580,000 clones, 98% being singletons. The clonotype was recovered from a man aged 25 to 40 in good health. This chain connects TRBV6-5 to TRBJ2-7; a weak D match, TRBD1 (5 bases). The sequenced sample consisted of naive CD8+ T cells sorted from blood. The CDR3 loop reads CASSLEQGWGEQYF. In DNA form, the CDR3 reads TGTGCCAGCAGTTTAGAGCAGGGTTGGGGCGAGCAGTACTTC.